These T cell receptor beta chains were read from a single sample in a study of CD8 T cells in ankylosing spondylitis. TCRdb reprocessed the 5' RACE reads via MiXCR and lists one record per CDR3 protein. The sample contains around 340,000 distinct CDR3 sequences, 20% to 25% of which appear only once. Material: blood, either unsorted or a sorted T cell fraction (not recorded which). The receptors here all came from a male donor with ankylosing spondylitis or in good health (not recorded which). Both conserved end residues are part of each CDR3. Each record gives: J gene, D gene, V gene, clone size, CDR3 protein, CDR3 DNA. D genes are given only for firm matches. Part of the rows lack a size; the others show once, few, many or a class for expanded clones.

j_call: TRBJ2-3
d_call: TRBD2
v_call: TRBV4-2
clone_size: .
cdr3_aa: CASSQSTSGGWVTDTQYF
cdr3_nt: TGTGCCAGCAGCCAATCTACTAGCGGGGGGTGGGTGACAGATACGCAGTATTTT

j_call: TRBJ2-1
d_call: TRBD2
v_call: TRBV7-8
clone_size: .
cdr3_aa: CASSSRPSGGYYNEQFF
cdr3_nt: TGTGCCAGCAGCTCACGCCCTAGCGGGGGATACTACAATGAGCAGTTCTTC

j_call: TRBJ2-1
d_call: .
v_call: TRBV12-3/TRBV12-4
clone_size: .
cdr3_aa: CASGTVPYNEQFF
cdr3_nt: TGTGCCAGCGGGACTGTTCCCTACAATGAGCAGTTCTTC

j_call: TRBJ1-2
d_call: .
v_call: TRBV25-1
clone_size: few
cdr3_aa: CASSDGYGYTF
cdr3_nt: TGTGCCAGCAGTGACGGTTATGGCTACACCTTC

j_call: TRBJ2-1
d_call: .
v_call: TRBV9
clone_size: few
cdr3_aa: CASSVAGGFNEQFF
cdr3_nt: TGTGCCAGCAGCGTAGCTGGAGGGTTCAATGAGCAGTTCTTC

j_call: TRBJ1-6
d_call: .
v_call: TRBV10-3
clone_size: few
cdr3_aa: CAISDGGDSPLHF
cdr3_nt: TGTGCCATCAGTGATGGCGGAGATTCACCCCTCCACTTT

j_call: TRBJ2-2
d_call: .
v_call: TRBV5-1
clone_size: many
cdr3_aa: CASSLRGPQGNTGELFF
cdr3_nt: TGCGCCAGCAGCTTGCGCGGACCGCAGGGGAACACCGGGGAGCTGTTTTTT

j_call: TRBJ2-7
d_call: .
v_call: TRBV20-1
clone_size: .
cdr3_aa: CSAGGTDYYYEQYF
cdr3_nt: TGCAGTGCTGGCGGGACGGATTATTACTACGAGCAGTACTTC

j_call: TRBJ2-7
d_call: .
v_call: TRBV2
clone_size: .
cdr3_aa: CASGPYQSYEQYF
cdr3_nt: TGTGCCAGCGGCCCCTATCAGTCCTACGAGCAGTACTTC

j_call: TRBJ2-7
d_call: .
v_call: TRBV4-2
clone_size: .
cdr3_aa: CASSQEETQTVEQYF
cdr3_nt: TGTGCCAGCAGCCAAGAGGAGACCCAGACGGTCGAGCAGTACTTC

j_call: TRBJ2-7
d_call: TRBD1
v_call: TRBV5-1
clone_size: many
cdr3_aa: CASSPTGRSYEQYF
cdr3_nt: TGCGCCAGCAGCCCGACAGGGAGAAGCTACGAGCAGTACTTC

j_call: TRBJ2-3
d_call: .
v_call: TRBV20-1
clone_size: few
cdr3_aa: CSARELSRRDTDTQYF
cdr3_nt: TGCAGTGCTAGAGAGCTCTCGAGGCGGGACACAGATACGCAGTATTTT

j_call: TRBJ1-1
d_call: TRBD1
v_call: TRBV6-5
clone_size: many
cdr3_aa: CASSIQGANTEAFF
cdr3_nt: TGTGCCAGCAGTATACAGGGGGCGAACACTGAAGCTTTCTTT

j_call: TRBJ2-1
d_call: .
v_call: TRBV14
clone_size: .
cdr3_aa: CASSQEVVRVGEQFF
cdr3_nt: TGTGCCAGCAGCCAAGAGGTCGTCCGGGTTGGGGAGCAGTTCTTC

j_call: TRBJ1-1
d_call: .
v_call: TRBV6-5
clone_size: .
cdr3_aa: CASSFEDGNTEAFF
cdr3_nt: TGTGCCAGCAGTTTCGAAGACGGGAACACTGAAGCTTTCTTT

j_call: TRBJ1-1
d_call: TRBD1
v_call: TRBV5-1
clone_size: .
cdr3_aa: CASSLWDSLNTEAFF
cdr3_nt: TGCGCCAGCAGCTTATGGGACAGCCTGAACACTGAAGCTTTCTTT

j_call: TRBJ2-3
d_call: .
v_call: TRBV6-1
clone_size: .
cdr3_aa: CASSVLRGGGTDTQYF
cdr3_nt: TGTGCCAGCAGTGTCCTACGCGGCGGGGGCACAGATACGCAGTATTTT

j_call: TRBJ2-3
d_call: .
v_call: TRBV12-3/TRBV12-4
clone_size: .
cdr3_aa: CASSLTQGSPQYF
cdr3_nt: TGTGCCAGCAGTTTAACGCAGGGGAGTCCGCAGTATTTT

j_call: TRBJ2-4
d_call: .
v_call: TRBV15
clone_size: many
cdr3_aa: CATSRAGVGAKNIQYF
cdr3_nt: TGTGCCACCAGCAGAGCTGGCGTTGGAGCCAAAAACATTCAGTACTTC

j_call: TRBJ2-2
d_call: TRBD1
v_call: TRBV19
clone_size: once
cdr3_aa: CASSTEDRANTGELFF
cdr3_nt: TGTGCCAGTAGTACTGAGGACAGGGCGAACACCGGGGAGCTGTTTTTT

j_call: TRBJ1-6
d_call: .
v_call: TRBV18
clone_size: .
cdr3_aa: CASSPASYNSPLHF
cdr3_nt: TGTGCCAGCTCACCGGCCAGTTATAATTCACCCCTCCACTTT

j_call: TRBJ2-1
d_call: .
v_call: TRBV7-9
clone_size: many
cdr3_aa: CASSEDRDYSYNEQFF
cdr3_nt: TGTGCCAGCAGCGAGGACAGGGACTACTCCTACAATGAGCAGTTCTTC

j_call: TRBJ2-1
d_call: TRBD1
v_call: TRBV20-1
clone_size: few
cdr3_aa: CSAPKRDSPNNEQFF
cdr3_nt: TGCAGTGCCCCGAAGAGGGACAGTCCAAACAATGAGCAGTTCTTC

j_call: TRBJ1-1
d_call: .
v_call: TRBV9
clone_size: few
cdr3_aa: CASSSPPTDMNTEAFF
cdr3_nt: TGTGCCAGCAGCTCTCCACCCACAGACATGAACACTGAAGCTTTCTTT

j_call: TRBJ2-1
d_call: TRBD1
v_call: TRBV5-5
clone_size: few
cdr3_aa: CASAPGQDNEQFF
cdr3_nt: TGTGCCAGCGCCCCGGGACAGGACAATGAGCAGTTCTTC

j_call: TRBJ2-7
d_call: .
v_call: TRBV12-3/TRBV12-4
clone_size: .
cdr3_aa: CASSSSRGGPYEQYF
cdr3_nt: TGTGCCAGCAGTAGCTCCAGGGGTGGACCTTACGAGCAGTACTTC

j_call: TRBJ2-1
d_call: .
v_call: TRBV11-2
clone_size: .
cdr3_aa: CASSSPPSGRNEQFF
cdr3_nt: TGTGCCAGCAGCTCTCCCCCCAGCGGCCGTAATGAGCAGTTCTTC

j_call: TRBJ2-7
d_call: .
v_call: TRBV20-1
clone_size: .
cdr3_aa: CSARLGPRPEQYF
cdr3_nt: TGCAGTGCTAGACTCGGCCCGCGACCCGAGCAGTACTTC

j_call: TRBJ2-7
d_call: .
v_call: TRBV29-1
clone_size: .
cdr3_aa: CSVWLNSYEQYF
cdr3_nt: TGCAGCGTTTGGCTCAACTCCTACGAGCAGTACTTC

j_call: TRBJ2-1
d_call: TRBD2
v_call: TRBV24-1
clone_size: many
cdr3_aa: CATSDRGTSGASYNEQFF
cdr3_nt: TGTGCCACCAGTGACCGTGGGACTAGCGGGGCGTCCTACAATGAGCAGTTCTTC

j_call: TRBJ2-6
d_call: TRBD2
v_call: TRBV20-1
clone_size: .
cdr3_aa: CSAYSGGADGANVLTF
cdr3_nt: TGCAGTGCTTATAGCGGGGGGGCCGACGGGGCCAACGTCCTGACTTTC

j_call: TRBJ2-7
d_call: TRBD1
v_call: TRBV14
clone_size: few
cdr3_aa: CASSQKGPGQGTHEQYF
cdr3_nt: TGTGCCAGCAGCCAAAAAGGTCCGGGACAGGGGACGCACGAGCAGTACTTC

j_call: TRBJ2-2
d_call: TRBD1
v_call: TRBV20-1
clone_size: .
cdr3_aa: CSASDRATGELFF
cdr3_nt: TGCAGTGCTAGTGACAGGGCAACCGGGGAGCTGTTTTTT

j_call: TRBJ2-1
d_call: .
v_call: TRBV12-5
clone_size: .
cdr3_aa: CASGSLHNEQFF
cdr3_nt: TGTGCTAGTGGTTCGTTACACAATGAGCAGTTCTTC

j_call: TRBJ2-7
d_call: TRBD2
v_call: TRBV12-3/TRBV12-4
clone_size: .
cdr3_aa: CARKWGAGSYEQYF
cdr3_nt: TGTGCCAGGAAGTGGGGAGCGGGGTCCTACGAGCAGTACTTC

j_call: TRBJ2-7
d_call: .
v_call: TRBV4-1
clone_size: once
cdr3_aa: CASSQDTLTYEQYF
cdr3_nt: TGCGCCAGCAGCCAAGATACACTGACCTACGAGCAGTACTTC

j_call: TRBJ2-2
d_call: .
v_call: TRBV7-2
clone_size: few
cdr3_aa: CASTSIWGSPGAGELFF
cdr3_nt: TGTGCCAGCACCTCTATTTGGGGTTCCCCAGGCGCCGGGGAGCTGTTTTTT

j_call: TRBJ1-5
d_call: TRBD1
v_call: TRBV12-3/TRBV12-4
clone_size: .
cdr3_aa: CASRDTRGLDQPQHF
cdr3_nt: TGTGCCAGCAGAGACACCAGGGGGTTGGATCAGCCCCAGCATTTT

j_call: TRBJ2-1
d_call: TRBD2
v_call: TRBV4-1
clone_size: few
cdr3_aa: CASRSPERGGPNEQFF
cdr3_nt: TGCGCCAGCCGAAGCCCGGAGCGGGGGGGACCAAATGAGCAGTTCTTC

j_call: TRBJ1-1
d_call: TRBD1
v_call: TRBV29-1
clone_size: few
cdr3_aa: CSVGQGGTEAFF
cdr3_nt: TGCAGCGTAGGACAGGGTGGGACTGAAGCTTTCTTT

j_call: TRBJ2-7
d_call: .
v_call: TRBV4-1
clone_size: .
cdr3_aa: CASSHGPRTYEQYF
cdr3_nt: TGCGCCAGCAGCCATGGCCCCAGAACCTACGAGCAGTACTTC

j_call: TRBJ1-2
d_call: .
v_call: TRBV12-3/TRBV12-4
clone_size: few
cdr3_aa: CASSDQNRVFGGYTF
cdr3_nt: TGTGCCAGCAGCGACCAAAACAGGGTTTTCGGTGGCTACACCTTC

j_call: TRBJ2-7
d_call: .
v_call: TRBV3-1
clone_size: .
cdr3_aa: CASSPDRETSYEQYF
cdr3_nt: TGTGCCAGCAGCCCCGACCGGGAGACATCCTACGAGCAGTACTTC

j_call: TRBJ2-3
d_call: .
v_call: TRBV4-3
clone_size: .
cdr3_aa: CWHRDTGGLPTDTQYF
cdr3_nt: TGCTGGCACAGAGATACAGGGGGACTACCCACAGATACGCAGTATTTT

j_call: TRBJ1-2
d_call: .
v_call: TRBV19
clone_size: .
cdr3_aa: CASTNLQGAPSYGYTF
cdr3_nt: TGTGCCAGTACCAACTTACAGGGTGCCCCTTCCTATGGCTACACCTTC

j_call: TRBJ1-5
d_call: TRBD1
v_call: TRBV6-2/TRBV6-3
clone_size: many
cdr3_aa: CASSWTGGNQPQHF
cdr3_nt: TGTGCCAGCAGTTGGACAGGGGGCAATCAGCCCCAGCATTTT

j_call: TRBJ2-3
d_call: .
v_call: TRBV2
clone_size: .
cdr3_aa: CASSPLGDRKSTDTQYF
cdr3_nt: TGTGCCAGCAGCCCTCTTGGTGACAGAAAAAGCACAGATACGCAGTATTTT